These 15 T cell receptor beta chains were sequenced from one sample in a study of blood T cells in healthy people across ages. The authors ran a second PCR of about 6 to 11 cycles using a sample-barcoded 5' primer and a J-beta primer mix. TCRdb recomputed calls from the 5' RACE reads with MiXCR, one row per CDR3 protein. Among about 800,000 distinct CDR3 sequences, about 25% were seen once, and the ten largest hold more than 3%. These data also featured in a second study, about T cells of mothers and their children.

The material sequenced was blood. The receptors were gathered from a boy between 10 and 17 years old in good health.

The chain carries TRBV28 and TRBJ1-2; D is possibly TRBD1 (6 bases). Trimming left V 2 bases short and J 4 bases short, with 17 bases between. CDR3 size: 16 residues. Germline-derived CDR1 and CDR2 are MDHEN and SYDVKM. The CDR3 nucleotides are TGTGCCAGCAGTTTAGAATCTTTACAGGGACTCTATGGCTACACCTTC. The encoded protein is CASSLESLQGLYGYTF.

There are a few counts of this clonotype. The rearrangement joins TRBV5-5 to TRBJ1-2; D perhaps matches TRBD1 (5 bases). The CDR3 has 17 amino acids. Trimming shortened V by 3 bases and J by 0 bases, and 18 bases separated the two germline ends. Germline loops: CDR1 SGHKS, CDR2 YYEKEE (reference sequence). This CDR3 reads CASSSGTEGATNYGYTF. The CDR3 nucleotides are TGTGCCAGCAGCTCGGGGACCGAAGGGGCGACTAACTATGGCTACACCTTC.

A remark on this clonotype: At one of its ends the junction is not consistent with the germline gene, which may arise from a read error. The chain links TRBV12-3 or TRBV12-4 to TRBJ2-2; D perhaps matches TRBD2 (5 bases). The CDR3 is made up of 16 amino acids. The CDR3 here is CASSPRPSGGTGELVF. The CDR3 nucleotides read TGTGCCAGCAGCCCTCGGCCCAGCGGAGGAACCGGGGAGCTGGTTTTT.

This clonotype was counted ten times or more. The chain recombines TRBV7-9 with TRBJ1-4; D possibly corresponds to TRBD1 (5 bases). V lost 4 bases and J 0 bases, leaving 12 bases between the germline ends. This CDR3 is built from 16 residues. Germline lookup yields CDR1 SEHNR and CDR2 FQNEAQ (reference sequence). Here the CDR3 reads CASSYRGTATNEKLFF. CDR3 sequence (DNA): TGTGCCAGCAGCTACCGAGGGACGGCAACTAATGAAAAACTGTTTTTT. The full variable domain, with the rest looked up from reference TRBV7-9 and TRBJ1-4, is DTGVSQNPRHKITKRGQNVTFRCDPISEHNRLYWYRQTLGQGPEFLTYFQNEAQLEKSRLLSDRFSAERPKGSFSTLEIQRTEQGDSAMYLCASSYRGTATNEKLFFGSGTQLSVL.

The V call is TRBV7-9, the J call TRBJ2-5; D gene uncertain. The CDR3 extends over 16 amino acids. Looked up from germline, CDR1 is SEHNR and CDR2 is FQNEAQ (reference sequence). Trimming took off 5 bases at V and 1 base at J, with 17 bases between the two ends. The CDR3, as DNA: TGTGCCAGCAGCCCACTGGGCTCCAACATCCAAGAGACCCAGTACTTC. The encoded protein is CASSPLGSNIQETQYF.

This clonotype was recorded a few times. The chain carries TRBV7-2 and TRBJ2-1, with no clear D. Trimming took off 4 bases at V and 0 bases at J, with 13 bases between the two ends. The CDR3 is made up of 16 amino acids. Germline CDR1 SGHTA, CDR2 FQGNSA. The CDR3 bases are TGTGCCAGCAGCTCCCTAATAAGAGGCTCCTACAATGAGCAGTTCTTC. It translates to CASSSLIRGSYNEQFF.

This sequence joins TRBV20-1 and TRBJ1-5; 7 bases line up with TRBD1. Germline V lookup: CDR1 DFQATT, CDR2 SNEGSKA (reference sequence). CDR3 size: 15 residues. V lost 3 bases to trimming and J lost 2 bases; unmatched junction nucleotides: 7. CDR3 sequence reads: CSASRGLAGNQPQHF. CDR3 nucleotide sequence: TGCAGTGCTAGTAGGGGGCTCGCGGGCAATCAGCCCCAGCATTTT.

The V call is TRBV7-6, the J call TRBJ2-7, with 10 bases identical to TRBD1. Unmatched junction bases numbered 6, after V lost 4 bases and J lost 3 bases. This CDR3 comprises 15 residues. Per the germline V gene, CDR1 is SGHVS and CDR2 is FNYEAQ. This chain's CDR3 is CASSSLRDRGYEQYF. The CDR3 DNA reads as TGTGCCAGCAGCTCCCTAAGGGACAGGGGCTACGAGCAGTACTTC.

This clonotype showed up just a few times. J is TRBJ2-7 and V is TRBV28; D might be TRBD2 (6 bases). Trimming stripped 6 bases from V and 0 bases from J, with 24 bases between. This CDR3 is 18 amino acids long. Germline lookup yields CDR1 MDHEN and CDR2 SYDVKM. DNA for the CDR3: TGTGCCAGCAGCACTCCCCGGGTTGCGGGAACTAGCTCCTACGAGCAGTACTTC. It codes for CASSTPRVAGTSSYEQYF.

V and J are TRBV27 and TRBJ2-1, with 15 bases identical to TRBD2. The trim removed 8 bases at V and 3 bases at J, leaving 11 bases unmatched. Germline V gene lookup returns CDR1 MNHEY and CDR2 SMNVEV (reference sequence). The CDR3 has 18 amino acids. The CDR3 spells CASGGGTSGRPSYNEQFF. The CDR3 nucleotides read TGTGCCAGCGGGGGTGGGACTAGCGGGAGGCCCAGCTACAATGAGCAGTTCTTC.

This rearrangement joins TRBV28 to TRBJ2-7; unclear D gene. The CDR3 extends over 13 amino acids. With 6 bases removed from V and 4 bases from J, the gap between germline ends came to 13 bases. Germline lookup yields CDR1 MDHEN and CDR2 SYDVKM. The CDR3 protein is CASSRNPDYEQYF. DNA of the CDR3: TGTGCCAGCAGCAGGAATCCAGATTACGAGCAGTACTTC. Looking up the rest from reference TRBV28 and TRBJ2-7 gives the full variable domain: DVKVTQSSRYLVKRTGEKVFLECVQDMDHENMFWYRQDPGLGLRLIYFSYDVKMKEKGDIPEGYSVSREKKERFSLILESASTNQTSMYLCASSRNPDYEQYFGPGTRLTVT.

The chain recombines TRBV6-1 with TRBJ2-7; 9 nucleotides match TRBD1. The junction had 4 bases not matched to a gene; V was cut back by 6 bases and J by 4 bases. The CDR3 consists of 13 residues. The germline CDR1 and CDR2 sequences are MNHNS and SASEGT. The CDR3 sequence is CASRQGASYEQYF. In DNA form, the CDR3 reads TGTGCCAGCAGACAGGGGGCGAGTTACGAGCAGTACTTC.

J is TRBJ1-4 and V is TRBV28; 7 nucleotides align to TRBD1. The junction had 7 bases not matched to a gene; V was cut back by 2 bases and J by 7 bases. This CDR3 has 15 amino acids. Germline V gives CDR1 MDHEN, CDR2 SYDVKM. Written as DNA, the CDR3 is TGTGCCAGCAGTTTAAGGACAGGATTTCGTGAAAAACTGTTTTTT. This translates into CASSLRTGFREKLFF.

The CDR3: CSARDRYLLTGQAYEQYF. For the CDR3, the DNA is TGCAGTGCTAGAGATCGGTATCTTTTGACAGGGCAAGCCTACGAGCAGTACTTC. This rearrangement joins TRBV20-1 to TRBJ2-7; 7 bases fit TRBD1. Germline V gene data show CDR1 as DFQATT and CDR2 as SNEGSKA (reference sequence). This CDR3 spans 18 amino acids. The V segment lost 0 bases and the J segment 2 bases; nucleotides outside the gene matches: 16.

This clonotype was counted only a few times. This chain uses TRBV4-2 with TRBJ2-7; D gene ambiguous. This CDR3 is 13 amino acids long. The V end was cut by 4 bases, the J end by 7 bases, with 14 bases between. Germline-derived CDR1 and CDR2 are LGHNA and YNFKEQ. In DNA form, the CDR3 reads TGTGCCAGCAGCCCATCCGTTGGGCAGGAGCAGTACTTC. Amino acid sequence: CASSPSVGQEQYF.